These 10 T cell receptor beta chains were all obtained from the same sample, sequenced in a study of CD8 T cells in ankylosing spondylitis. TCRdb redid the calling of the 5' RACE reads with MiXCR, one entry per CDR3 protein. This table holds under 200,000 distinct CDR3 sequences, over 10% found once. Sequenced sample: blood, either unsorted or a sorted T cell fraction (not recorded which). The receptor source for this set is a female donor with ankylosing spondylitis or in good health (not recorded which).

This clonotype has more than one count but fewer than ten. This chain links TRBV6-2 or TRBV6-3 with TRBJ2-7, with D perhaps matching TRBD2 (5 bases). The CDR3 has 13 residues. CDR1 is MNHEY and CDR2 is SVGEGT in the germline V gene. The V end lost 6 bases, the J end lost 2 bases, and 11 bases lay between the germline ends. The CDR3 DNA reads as TGTGCCAGCAGCGGGAACACCCCCTACGAGCAGTACTTC. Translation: CASSGNTPYEQYF.

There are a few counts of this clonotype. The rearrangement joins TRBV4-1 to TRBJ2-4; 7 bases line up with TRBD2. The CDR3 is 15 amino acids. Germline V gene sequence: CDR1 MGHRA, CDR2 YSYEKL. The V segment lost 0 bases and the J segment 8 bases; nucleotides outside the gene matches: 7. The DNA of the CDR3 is TGCGCCAGCAGCCAAGAACGTCCAGGGAGGGACATTCAGTACTTC. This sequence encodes CASSQERPGRDIQYF.

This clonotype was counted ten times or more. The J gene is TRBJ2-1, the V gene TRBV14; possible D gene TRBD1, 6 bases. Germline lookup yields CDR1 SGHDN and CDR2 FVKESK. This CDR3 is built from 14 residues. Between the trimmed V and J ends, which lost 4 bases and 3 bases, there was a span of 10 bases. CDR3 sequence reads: CASSPRTVYNEQFF. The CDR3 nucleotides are TGTGCCAGCAGCCCGAGGACAGTCTACAATGAGCAGTTCTTC. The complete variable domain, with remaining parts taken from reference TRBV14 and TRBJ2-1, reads EAGVTQFPSHSVIEKGQTVTLRCDPISGHDNLYWYRRVMGKEIKFLLHFVKESKQDESGMPNNRFLAERTGGTYSTLKVQPAELEDSGVYFCASSPRTVYNEQFFGPGTRLTVL.

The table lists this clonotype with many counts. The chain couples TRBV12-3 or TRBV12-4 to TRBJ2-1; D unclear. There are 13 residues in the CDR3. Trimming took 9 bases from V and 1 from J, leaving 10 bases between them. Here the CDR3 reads CASASSSYNEQFF. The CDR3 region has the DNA TGTGCCAGTGCCAGCTCGTCCTACAATGAGCAGTTCTTC.

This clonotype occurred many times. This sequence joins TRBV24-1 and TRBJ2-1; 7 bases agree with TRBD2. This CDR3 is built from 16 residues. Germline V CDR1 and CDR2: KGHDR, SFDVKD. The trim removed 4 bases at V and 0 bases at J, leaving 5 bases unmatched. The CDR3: CATSEPAGVSYNEQFF. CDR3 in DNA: TGTGCCACCAGTGAACCCGCGGGGGTCTCCTACAATGAGCAGTTCTTC.

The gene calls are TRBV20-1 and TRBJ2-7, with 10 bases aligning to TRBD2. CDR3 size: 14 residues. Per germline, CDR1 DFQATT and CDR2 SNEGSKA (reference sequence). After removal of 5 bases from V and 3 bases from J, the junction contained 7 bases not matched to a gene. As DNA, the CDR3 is TGCAGTGCTGCAGCCAGGACTAGCGGCTACGAGCAGTACTTC. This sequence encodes CSAAARTSGYEQYF.

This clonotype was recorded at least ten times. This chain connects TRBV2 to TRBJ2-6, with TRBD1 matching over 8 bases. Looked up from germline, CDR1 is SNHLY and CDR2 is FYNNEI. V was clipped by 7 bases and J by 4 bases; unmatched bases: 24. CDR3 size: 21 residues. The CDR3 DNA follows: TGTGCCAGCACCCCCCTAATTCCAGGGGGCGCTCCTTTGGGGGGGGCCAACGTCCTGACTTTC. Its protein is CASTPLIPGGAPLGGANVLTF.

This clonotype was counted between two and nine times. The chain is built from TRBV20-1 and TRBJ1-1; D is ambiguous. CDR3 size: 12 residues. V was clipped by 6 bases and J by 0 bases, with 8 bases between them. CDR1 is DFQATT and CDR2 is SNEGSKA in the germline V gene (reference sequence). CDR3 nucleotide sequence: TGCAGTGCCCCATCGGTGAACACTGAAGCTTTCTTT. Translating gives CSAPSVNTEAFF.

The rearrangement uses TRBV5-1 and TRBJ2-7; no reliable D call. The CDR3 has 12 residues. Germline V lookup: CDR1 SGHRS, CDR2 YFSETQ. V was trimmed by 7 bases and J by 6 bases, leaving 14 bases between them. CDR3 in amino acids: CASARILSEQYF. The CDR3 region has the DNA TGCGCCAGCGCAAGAATACTGTCCGAGCAGTACTTC.

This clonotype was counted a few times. The CDR3, as DNA: TGTGCCACCAGCAGGGAAGGGGCCCGAGGGCGCACCGGGGAGCTGTTTTTT. Translated, it gives CATSREGARGRTGELFF. The V gene is TRBV15, the J gene TRBJ2-2, with D tentatively TRBD1 or TRBD2 (5 bases each). This CDR3 contains 17 residues. Germline V gene data show CDR1 as LNHNV and CDR2 as YYDKDF (reference sequence). The V and J ends lost 3 bases and 4 bases respectively, with 18 bases between them.